The 8 T cell receptor beta chains in this list originate from one sample, sequenced in a study of cytomegalovirus exposure and HLA in healthy donors. PCR amplification relied on 60 Vbeta primers (plus 13 Jbeta primers). Method: immunoSEQ multiplex PCR; TCRdb's copy keeps in-frame clones and lacks some. This repertoire shows about 97,000 clones, roughly 74% found once; its top ten account for approximately 2.1%. The material sequenced was PBMCs. These receptors were taken from a woman aged 40 to 49 in good health and CMV-seronegative.

The chain is built from TRBV5-1 and TRBJ2-7; 11 bases fit TRBD2. CDR1 and CDR2 from the germline V gene are SGHRS and YFSETQ. The CDR3 length is 15 residues. Trimming at V came to 4 bases and at J to 3 bases, leaving 6 bases not matched to a gene. The CDR3 region is CASSEGTSGLYEQYF. The CDR3 region has the DNA TGCGCCAGCAGCGAAGGGACTAGCGGTCTCTACGAGCAGTACTTC.

The chain links TRBV30 to TRBJ2-6, with 10 bases lining up with TRBD1. This CDR3 spans 18 amino acids. V lost 3 bases, J lost 4 bases, and 12 bases stayed unmatched. Germline-derived CDR1 and CDR2 are GTSNPN and SVGIG (reference sequence). This chain's CDR3 is CAWSLSRTGGLGANVLTF. CDR3 bases: TGTGCCTGGAGCCTTTCTCGGACAGGGGGTCTCGGGGCCAACGTCCTGACTTTC.

The chain has TRBV28 and TRBJ1-2; weak D call: TRBD1 (6 bases). The CDR3 is made up of 16 amino acids. Germline loops: CDR1 MDHEN, CDR2 SYDVKM. V gave up 5 bases and J gave up 0 bases, with 16 bases separating them. The CDR3 region is CASSPLLDSTNYGYTF. The DNA of the CDR3 is TGTGCCAGCAGTCCCTTACTGGACAGTACTAACTATGGCTACACCTTC.

This clone was found a few times. CDR3 bases: TGTGCCAGCAGCCAAGCCGGGACTAGCGAGCCGGAGACCCAGTACTTC. Translation gives CASSQAGTSEPETQYF. V usage is TRBV4-2 and J usage is TRBJ2-5; 10 bases fit TRBD2. After removal of 1 base from V and 5 bases from J, the junction contained 7 bases not matched to a gene. This CDR3 is built from 16 residues. Per the germline V gene, CDR1 is LGHNA and CDR2 is YNFKEQ.

This chain uses TRBV9 with TRBJ2-6; the D is unclear. Germline loops: CDR1 SGDLS, CDR2 YYNGEE. The V and J ends lost 0 bases and 0 bases respectively, with 4 bases between them. This CDR3 is 15 amino acids long. CDR3 region: CASSVGSSGANVLTF. CDR3 nucleotide sequence: TGTGCCAGCAGCGTAGGGAGCTCTGGGGCCAACGTCCTGACTTTC.

This clone has a handful of counts. In DNA, the CDR3 is TGTGCCAGCAGCCTGGTCGGGGGGAGCACAGATACGCAGTATTTT. This sequence encodes CASSLVGGSTDTQYF. V is TRBV6-4 and J is TRBJ2-3, with 7 bases that match TRBD2. The CDR3 runs to 15 residues. The ends lost 6 bases at V and 0 bases at J; junction bases unmatched: 6. Germline CDR1 is MRHNA and CDR2 is SNTAGT.

This chain links TRBV27 with TRBJ1-2, with 11 bases matching TRBD1. Germline V lookup: CDR1 MNHEY, CDR2 SMNVEV (reference sequence). This CDR3 has 17 residues. The ends lost 8 bases at V and 6 bases at J; junction bases unmatched: 17. The CDR3 region has the DNA TGTGCCAGCCTACCTTCCGGGACAGGGGGAACAGGTCATGGCTACACCTTC. This gives the protein CASLPSGTGGTGHGYTF.

The chain uses TRBV18 and TRBJ2-7; the match to TRBD2 covers 10 bases. There are 14 residues in the CDR3. Trimming at V came to 5 bases and at J to 5 bases, leaving 6 bases not matched to a gene. CDR1 is KGHSH and CDR2 is LQKENI in the germline V gene. CDR3 amino acids: CASSTGLALNEQYF. The CDR3 bases are TGTGCCAGCTCAACGGGACTAGCGCTCAACGAGCAGTACTTC.